The 32 T cell receptor beta chains below come from one sample, sequenced in a study of control samples from healthy donors and cancer patients. Sequenced by immunoSEQ multiplex PCR; TCRdb stores in-frame clones only, minus some. The sample lists about 94,000 clones, just over 90% occurring once. Sequences were obtained from blood. These receptors all come from a woman younger than 30 in good health.

The chain links TRBV6-2 or TRBV6-3 to TRBJ2-7, with D perhaps TRBD2 (6 bases). Trimming removed 5 bases at V and 3 bases at J, with 14 bases between. Germline assignment: CDR1 MNHEY and CDR2 SVGEGT. The CDR3 extends over 14 amino acids. The CDR3 loop is CASSTGTSFYEQYF. The CDR3 nucleotides read TGTGCCAGCAGTACCGGGACTTCCTTCTACGAGCAGTACTTC.

The V and J genes are TRBV11-2 and TRBJ2-3; 8 nucleotides agree with TRBD2. There are 17 residues in the CDR3. Germline V CDR1 and CDR2: SGHAT, FQNNGV. V dropped 0 bases and J dropped 3; count of bases not matched to a gene: 8. For the CDR3, the DNA is TGTGCCAGCAGCTTAGAAGGAGCGGGGGTTAAGACAGATACGCAGTATTTT. Its translation is CASSLEGAGVKTDTQYF. Looking up the rest from reference TRBV11-2 and TRBJ2-3 gives the full variable domain: EAGVAQSPRYKIIEKRQSVAFWCNPISGHATLYWYQQILGQGPKLLIQFQNNGVVDDSQLPKDRFSAERLKGVDSTLKIQPAKLEDSAVYLCASSLEGAGVKTDTQYFGPGTRLTVL.

This clone is a singleton in its sample. The genes are TRBV18 and TRBJ2-7, with 8 bases identical to TRBD1. The V gene's germline CDR1 is KGHSH and CDR2 LQKENI. The CDR3 is 16 amino acids. V lost 2 bases, J lost 3 bases, and 9 bases stayed unmatched. In DNA, the CDR3 is TGTGCCAGCTCACCATATTCGACAGGGGCCTTCTACGAGCAGTACTTC. It translates to CASSPYSTGAFYEQYF. The full variable domain, with the rest looked up from reference TRBV18 and TRBJ2-7, is NAGVMQNPRHLVRRRGQEARLRCSPMKGHSHVYWYRQLPEEGLKFMVYLQKENIIDESGMPKERFSAEFPKEGPSILRIQQVVRGDSAAYFCASSPYSTGAFYEQYFGPGTRLTVT.

The chain uses TRBV7-2 and TRBJ2-3; TRBD2 agrees at 7 bases. Germline trimming cut 5 bases from V and 1 base from J; bases unmatched to any gene: 3. CDR3 length equals 14 residues. Germline CDR1 is SGHTA and CDR2 is FQGNSA. The DNA for the CDR3 is TGTGCCAGCAGCGGGGGGGACCGCACAGATACGCAGTATTTT. Protein: CASSGGDRTDTQYF.

This CDR3 is CASSFTGTPSYTF. The CDR3 DNA reads TGTGCCAGCAGCTTCACCGGGACCCCGAGCTACACCTTC. The chain links TRBV7-9 to TRBJ1-2, with D tentatively TRBD1 (5 bases). The CDR3 covers 13 residues. In germline, CDR1 is SEHNR, CDR2 FQNEAQ (reference sequence). V lost 3 bases and J 9 bases, leaving 14 bases between the germline ends.

The rearrangement joins TRBV25-1 to TRBJ1-1; no definite D call. The V end lost 4 bases, the J end lost 4 bases, and 16 bases lay between the germline ends. Germline loops: CDR1 MGHDK, CDR2 SYGVNS. The CDR3 runs 15 residues. The CDR3 nucleotides are TGTGCCAGCAGTGGATTCACGTCGTGGGGCACTGAAGCTTTCTTT. Its protein is CASSGFTSWGTEAFF.

V and J are TRBV9 and TRBJ2-2, with unresolved D. Germline CDR1 reads SGDLS; CDR2 reads YYNGEE. V shed 3 bases and J shed 4 bases, with 13 bases lying between them. This CDR3 region has 15 residues. The chain's CDR3 is CASSASSGSTGELFF. The CDR3 DNA reads TGTGCCAGCAGCGCTTCTTCGGGTAGCACCGGGGAGCTGTTTTTT.

This sequence joins TRBV13 and TRBJ1-2, with 8 nucleotides matching TRBD1. The CDR3 extends over 13 amino acids. Germline V gene lookup returns CDR1 PRHDT and CDR2 FYEKMQ (reference sequence). V dropped 5 bases and J dropped 7; count of bases not matched to a gene: 6. As DNA, the CDR3 is TGTGCCAGCAGCCTTGGACAGGGTGGTGGCTACACCTTC. Amino acid sequence: CASSLGQGGGYTF.

This chain links TRBV5-1 with TRBJ1-5; D may be TRBD1 (5 bases). V was trimmed by 0 bases and J by 1 base, leaving 11 bases between them. The CDR3 is made up of 16 amino acids. Germline CDR1 SGHRS, CDR2 YFSETQ. CDR3 sequence reads: CASSLAPQGSNQPQHF. Written as DNA, the CDR3 is TGCGCCAGCAGCTTGGCCCCCCAGGGCAGCAATCAGCCCCAGCATTTT.

The chain joins TRBV5-1 to TRBJ2-7, with TRBD1 matching 8 bases. From germline, CDR1 is SGHRS and CDR2 YFSETQ. The CDR3 is 15 residues long. The trim removed 0 bases at V and 0 bases at J, leaving 2 bases unmatched. The CDR3 sequence is CASSLGTGSSYEQYF. The CDR3, as DNA: TGCGCCAGCAGCTTGGGGACAGGGAGCTCCTACGAGCAGTACTTC. Supplemented by reference TRBV5-1 and TRBJ2-7, the full variable domain reads KAGVTQTPRYLIKTRGQQVTLSCSPISGHRSVSWYQQTPGQGLQFLFEYFSETQRNKGNFPGRFSGRQFSNSRSEMNVSTLELGDSALYLCASSLGTGSSYEQYFGPGTRLTVT.

V usage is TRBV10-1 and J usage is TRBJ2-7, with unresolved D. Germline V gene lookup returns CDR1 WNHNN and CDR2 SYGVQD (reference sequence). Trimming cost V 2 bases and J 0 bases, with 11 bases left between them. The CDR3 runs to 15 residues. The chain's CDR3 is CASSEGASNSYEQYF. The CDR3, as DNA: TGCGCCAGCAGTGAGGGAGCATCGAACTCCTACGAGCAGTACTTC.

The chain's CDR3 is CASSFLGTGGSANYGYTF. The DNA of the CDR3 is TGTGCCAGCAGTTTTCTAGGGACAGGGGGCTCTGCTAACTATGGCTACACCTTC. The chain has TRBV27 and TRBJ1-2, with 12 bases fitting TRBD1. Trimming took 3 bases from V and 0 from J; bases not matched to a gene: 8. Germline V gives CDR1 MNHEY, CDR2 SMNVEV (reference sequence). This CDR3 spans 18 amino acids.

This chain joins TRBV3-1 (or the pseudogene TRBV3-2) and TRBJ2-5; D may correspond to TRBD1 or TRBD2 (5 bases each). V shed 0 bases and J shed 7 bases, with 12 bases lying between them. Germline CDR1 is LGHDT and CDR2 is YNNKEL (reference sequence). The CDR3 length is 14 residues. The CDR3 spells CASSQEGTSRTQYF. The DNA of the CDR3 is TGTGCCAGCAGCCAAGAGGGGACCTCTAGGACCCAGTACTTC.

The gene calls are TRBV5-1 and TRBJ1-1; TRBD1 matches 7 bases. The V and J ends lost 1 base and 3 bases, in that order; junction bases with no gene match: 12. The V gene's germline CDR1 is SGHRS and CDR2 YFSETQ. This CDR3 region has 17 residues. The DNA of the CDR3 is TGCGCCAGCAGCTTGCGTCCACAGGGGAATTTGCACACTGAAGCTTTCTTT. Residues: CASSLRPQGNLHTEAFF.

This clone was seen a few times. The CDR3 loop is CASRPSGYEQYF. The CDR3 DNA follows: TGTGCCAGCAGACCCTCTGGCTACGAGCAGTACTTC. The chain joins TRBV6-5 to TRBJ2-7; D call uncertain. V lost 6 bases and J 3 bases, leaving 9 bases between the germline ends. Looked up from germline, CDR1 is MNHEY and CDR2 is SVGAGI. The CDR3 length is 12 residues.

This clone was observed a handful of times. The chain joins TRBV19 to TRBJ1-1; D is uncertain. Germline V gives CDR1 LNHDA, CDR2 SQIVND (reference sequence). Trimming removed 7 bases from V and 4 bases from J, with 16 bases in between. This CDR3 spans 14 amino acids. The CDR3 region is CASTMLSVSTEAFF. In DNA, the CDR3 is TGTGCCAGTACAATGTTGTCCGTTTCCACTGAAGCTTTCTTT. Combining the CDR3 with reference TRBV19 and TRBJ1-1 gives the whole variable domain DGGITQSPKYLFRKEGQNVTLSCEQNLNHDAMYWYRQDPGQGLRLIYYSQIVNDFQKGDIAEGYSVSREKKESFPLTVTSAQKNPTAFYLCASTMLSVSTEAFFGQGTRLTVV.

The V call is TRBV7-9, the J call TRBJ2-5; possibly TRBD1 for D (5 bases). V lost 2 bases to trimming and J lost 9 bases, with 7 bases between them. Germline loops: CDR1 SEHNR, CDR2 FQNEAQ (reference sequence). This CDR3 has 11 amino acids. CDR3 coding DNA: TGTGCCAGCAGCTTACTAGGGGCCCAGTACTTC. Encoded protein: CASSLLGAQYF.

The chain carries TRBV2 and TRBJ1-4; weak D call: TRBD1 (5 bases). CDR1 is SNHLY, CDR2 FYNNEI, per germline. V lost 6 bases, J lost 6 bases, and 17 bases lay in between. The CDR3 covers 15 residues. CDR3 loop: CASRTPGTGDEKLFF. The DNA for the CDR3 is TGTGCCAGCAGGACACCGGGGACGGGGGATGAAAAACTGTTTTTT.

The chain employs TRBV13 and TRBJ1-6; 10 nucleotides agree with TRBD1. This CDR3 comprises 15 residues. CDR1 is PRHDT and CDR2 is FYEKMQ in the germline V gene (reference sequence). V was clipped by 5 bases and J by 8 bases; unmatched bases: 6. CDR3 DNA sequence: TGTGCCAGCAGCAAAACCGGGACAGGGGATTCACCCCTCCACTTT. Its protein product is CASSKTGTGDSPLHF. Using reference TRBV13 and TRBJ1-6 for the parts outside the CDR3, the full variable domain is AAGVIQSPRHLIKEKRETATLKCYPIPRHDTVYWYQQGPGQDPQFLISFYEKMQSDKGSIPDRFSAQQFSDYHSELNMSSLELGDSALYFCASSKTGTGDSPLHFGNGTRLTVT.

This clone was seen more than once but under ten times. J is TRBJ1-2 and V is TRBV25-1, with a possible D match to TRBD1 (6 bases). With 3 bases removed from V and 5 bases from J, the gap between germline ends came to 16 bases. Per the germline V gene, CDR1 is MGHDK and CDR2 is SYGVNS. This CDR3 contains 15 residues. The CDR3 sequence: CASSDYSGQRYGYTF. CDR3 coding DNA: TGTGCCAGCAGTGATTACAGTGGACAGCGGTATGGCTACACCTTC.

The rearrangement joins TRBV10-3 to TRBJ1-3; perhaps TRBD1 as D (6 bases). Trimming cost V 3 bases and J 0 bases, with 15 bases left between them. The CDR3 spans 17 residues. The germline V gene encodes CDR1 ENHRY and CDR2 SYGVKD. CDR3 protein: CAISDRGTPHSGNTIYF. CDR3 bases: TGTGCCATCAGTGATCGGGGGACACCGCACTCTGGAAACACCATATATTTT.

The V and J genes are TRBV9 and TRBJ2-7; tentatively, D is TRBD2 (7 bases). V lost 2 bases and J lost 5, with 17 bases in between. CDR1 SGDLS and CDR2 YYNGEE come from the germline V gene. The CDR3 consists of 15 residues. CDR3 sequence (DNA): TGTGCCAGCAGCGTCGCCCCCGGAGGGGGGGACGAGCAGTACTTC. It specifies CASSVAPGGGDEQYF.

The V call is TRBV2, the J call TRBJ1-2; 12 nucleotides align to TRBD1. Germline values: CDR1 SNHLY, CDR2 FYNNEI. The CDR3 extends over 15 amino acids. V gave up 6 bases and J gave up 4 bases; unmatched junction bases: 6. The CDR3 loop is CASRSGTGGVYGYTF. CDR3 in DNA: TGTGCCAGCAGGTCCGGGACAGGGGGCGTCTATGGCTACACCTTC.

The chain is built from TRBV11-2 and TRBJ2-3; 11 nucleotides agree with TRBD2. Germline trimming cut 1 base from V and 8 bases from J; bases unmatched to any gene: 2. There are 14 residues in the CDR3. From germline, CDR1 is SGHAT and CDR2 FQNNGV. This chain's CDR3 is CASSLVLAGATQYF. As DNA, the CDR3 is TGTGCCAGCAGCTTAGTACTAGCGGGGGCTACGCAGTATTTT.

V is TRBV6-1 and J is TRBJ2-1; TRBD2 agrees at 9 bases. Trimming cost V 1 base and J 11 bases; bases outside gene matches: 3. The CDR3 spans 13 residues. Germline CDR1 MNHNS, CDR2 SASEGT. The chain's CDR3 is CASSEVSGGKQFF. DNA of the CDR3: TGTGCCAGCAGTGAAGTTAGCGGGGGAAAGCAGTTCTTC.

The CDR3 loop is CASSLRTSGGIRGNNEQFF. The CDR3 nucleotides are TGTGCCAGCAGCCTACGGACTAGCGGGGGGATTAGGGGAAATAATGAGCAGTTCTTC. This sequence joins TRBV11-2 and TRBJ2-1; 14 bases map to TRBD2. Germline V gene sequence: CDR1 SGHAT, CDR2 FQNNGV. The CDR3 is 19 residues long. J gave up 7 bases and V 5 bases, and 16 bases lay outside the gene matches.

The V gene is TRBV6-6, the J gene TRBJ1-2; TRBD1 aligns across 9 bases. The V and J ends lost 4 bases and 1 base, in that order; junction bases with no gene match: 1. Per germline, CDR1 MNHNY and CDR2 SVGAGI (reference sequence). This CDR3 spans 14 amino acids. CDR3 in amino acids: CASSWTGVNYGYTF. The CDR3 DNA follows: TGTGCCAGCAGTTGGACAGGGGTTAACTATGGCTACACCTTC.

The J gene is TRBJ1-2, the V gene TRBV5-5; TRBD1 agrees at 7 bases. The V gene end was trimmed by 4 bases and the J gene end by 7 bases; junction bases not matched to a gene: 7. Germline assignment: CDR1 SGHKS and CDR2 YYEKEE (reference sequence). The CDR3 extends over 13 amino acids. CDR3 amino acids: CASSPTGASGYTF. DNA for the CDR3: TGTGCCAGCAGCCCCACAGGGGCTAGTGGCTACACCTTC.

Written as DNA, the CDR3 is TGTGCCAGTAGTATACCCGGGGACCCCCGGAAAATTGGCTACACCTTC. Its protein is CASSIPGDPRKIGYTF. The gene calls are TRBV19 and TRBJ1-2; possible D gene TRBD1, 5 bases. The V gene lost 2 bases and the J gene lost 7 bases, with 20 bases spanning the gap. Germline V gene data show CDR1 as LNHDA and CDR2 as SQIVND (reference sequence). This CDR3 comprises 16 residues.

The V and J genes are TRBV6-4 and TRBJ2-3; 15 bases are shared with TRBD2. The V segment lost 4 bases and the J segment 3 bases; nucleotides outside the gene matches: 2. Germline V gene data show CDR1 as MRHNA and CDR2 as SNTAGT. This CDR3 spans 16 amino acids. As DNA, the CDR3 is TGTGCCAGCAGTGCCGGACTAGCGGGGGGGACAGATACGCAGTATTTT. Its protein product is CASSAGLAGGTDTQYF.

The chain employs TRBV19 and TRBJ1-1; D gene uncertain. This CDR3 comprises 16 residues. CDR1 and CDR2 from the germline V gene are LNHDA and SQIVND (reference sequence). The V gene lost 7 bases and the J gene lost 1 base, with 19 bases spanning the gap. In DNA, the CDR3 is TGTGCCAGTATCCCCTTGTTCAGTGAGACGAACACTGAAGCTTTCTTT. It translates to CASIPLFSETNTEAFF.

The chain couples TRBV5-1 to TRBJ2-3, with 12 bases that match TRBD2. V lost 4 bases, J lost 5 bases, and 2 bases stayed unmatched. This CDR3 has 14 amino acids. From germline, CDR1 is SGHRS and CDR2 YFSETQ. DNA for the CDR3: TGCGCCAGCAGCCCGACTAGCGGGGGAGATACGCAGTATTTT. Translation: CASSPTSGGDTQYF.